The 8 T cell receptor beta chains listed next were all sequenced from one sample in a study of neurological immune-mediated disorders. TCRdb used MiXCR to reprocess the 5' RACE reads, holding one entry per CDR3 protein. The sample comprises approximately 26,000 distinct CDR3 sequences, 3.3% of which are singletons, and 7% rests with the top ten. Sequenced: PBMCs. Every receptor here comes from a woman aged 30 to 39 with multiple sclerosis.

This clonotype was observed many times. A read error may account for a junction end that differs from germline. V is TRBV6-6 and J is TRBJ1-5, with 7 bases matching TRBD1. CDR1 and CDR2 from the germline V gene are MNHNY and SVGAGI (reference sequence). This CDR3 region has 14 residues. DNA of the CDR3: TGTGCCAGCAGGCCTAGACAGGGCAATCAGCCCCAGAATTTT. As protein: CASRPRQGNQPQNF.

This clonotype was counted many times. A much larger clone differs by one base, so this may be a read error. CDR3 nucleotides: TGTGCCAGCAGCCGAGAAAGGGCCTACGAGCAGTACTTC. It specifies CASSRERAYEQYF. The chain combines TRBV7-2 with TRBJ2-7; D uncertain. The V gene's germline CDR1 is SGHTA and CDR2 FQGNSA. The CDR3 totals 13 residues. V lost 5 bases and J 2 bases, leaving 10 bases between the germline ends.

This clonotype was counted at least ten times. The genes are TRBV12-3 or TRBV12-4 and TRBJ2-1; possible D gene TRBD2, 7 bases. The ends were cut back, 8 bases at V and 6 bases at J, with 17 bases in the middle. The CDR3 loop spans 14 amino acids. Written as DNA, the CDR3 is TGTGCCAGCTCTTGGGGGGGGCCTGTCAATGAGCAGTTCTTC. Its protein is CASSWGGPVNEQFF.

This clonotype was counted at least ten times. The gene calls are TRBV20-1 and TRBJ2-6; no clear D gene. Germline V gene lookup returns CDR1 DFQATT and CDR2 SNEGSKA (reference sequence). V was clipped by 2 bases and J by 0 bases, with 5 bases between them. The CDR3 spans 14 residues. Here the CDR3 reads CSARSDSGANVLTF. CDR3 DNA sequence: TGCAGTGCTAGATCTGACTCTGGGGCCAACGTCCTGACTTTC.

This clonotype was seen at least ten times. CDR3: CASSSRTGGRYEQYF. CDR3 bases: TGTGCCAGCAGCAGTAGGACAGGGGGCAGGTACGAGCAGTACTTC. V and J are TRBV7-6 and TRBJ2-7; 11 bases are shared with TRBD1. V was pared by 5 bases and J by 4 bases, with 7 bases of the junction left unmatched. The CDR3 covers 15 residues. Per the germline V gene, CDR1 is SGHVS and CDR2 is FNYEAQ.

The table lists this clonotype with many counts. The chain links TRBV5-1 to TRBJ2-7, with D perhaps TRBD1 or TRBD2 (5 bases each). Trimming shortened V by 0 bases and J by 2 bases, and 15 bases separated the two germline ends. Per germline, CDR1 SGHRS and CDR2 YFSETQ. The CDR3 length is 16 residues. CDR3 amino acids: CASSLASGTVAYEQYF. CDR3 nucleotides: TGCGCCAGCAGCTTGGCCTCCGGGACGGTTGCCTACGAGCAGTACTTC.

This clonotype was counted many times. The J gene is TRBJ2-7, the V gene TRBV9, with D hard to call. Trimming pared 4 bases from V and 7 bases from J, leaving 12 bases between. The CDR3 contains 12 residues. Germline assignment: CDR1 SGDLS and CDR2 YYNGEE. CDR3 DNA sequence: TGTGCCAGCAGCTCAGGCTATGAAGAGCAGTACTTC. Its translation is CASSSGYEEQYF.

This clonotype was picked up a small number of times. Possible read error: a much larger clone is one base away. The genes are TRBV20-1 and TRBJ2-1; no firm D call. Germline loops: CDR1 DFQATT, CDR2 SNEGSKA (reference sequence). Trimming left V 2 bases short and J 10 bases short, with 12 bases between. The CDR3 totals 12 residues. The CDR3 DNA is TGCAGTGCTAGACGAAAGAACCTCGAGCAGTTCTTC. Its protein is CSARRKNLEQFF.